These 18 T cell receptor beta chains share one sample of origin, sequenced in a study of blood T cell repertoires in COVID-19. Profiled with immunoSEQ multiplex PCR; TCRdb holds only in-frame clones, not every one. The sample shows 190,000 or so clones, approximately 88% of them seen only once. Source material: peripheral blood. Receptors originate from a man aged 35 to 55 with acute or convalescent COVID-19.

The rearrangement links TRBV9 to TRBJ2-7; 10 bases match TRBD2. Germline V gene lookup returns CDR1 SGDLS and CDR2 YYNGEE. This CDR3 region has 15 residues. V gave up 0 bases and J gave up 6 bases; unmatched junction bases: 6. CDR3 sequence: CASSVGAGGLSEQYF. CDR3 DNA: TGTGCCAGCAGCGTAGGAGCGGGGGGGCTTTCCGAGCAGTACTTC.

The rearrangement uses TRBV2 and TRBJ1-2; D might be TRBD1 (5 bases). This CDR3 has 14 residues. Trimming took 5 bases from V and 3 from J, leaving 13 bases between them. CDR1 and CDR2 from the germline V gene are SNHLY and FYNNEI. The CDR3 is CASSLSRVDYGYTF. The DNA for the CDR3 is TGTGCCAGCAGTCTAAGCAGGGTCGACTATGGCTACACCTTC.

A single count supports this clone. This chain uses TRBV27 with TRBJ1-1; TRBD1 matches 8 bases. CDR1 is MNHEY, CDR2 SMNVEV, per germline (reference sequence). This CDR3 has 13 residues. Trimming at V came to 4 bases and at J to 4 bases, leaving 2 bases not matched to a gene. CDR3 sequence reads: CASSSTGVTEAFF. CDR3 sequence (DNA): TGTGCCAGCAGTTCGACAGGGGTCACTGAAGCTTTCTTT.

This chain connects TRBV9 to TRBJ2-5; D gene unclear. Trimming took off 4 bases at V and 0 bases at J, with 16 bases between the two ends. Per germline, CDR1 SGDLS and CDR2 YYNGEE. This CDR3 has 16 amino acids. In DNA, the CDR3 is TGTGCCAGCAGCCCCCACCGGGTGGGTTACCAAGAGACCCAGTACTTC. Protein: CASSPHRVGYQETQYF.

Here the CDR3 DNA reads TGTGCCAGCAGCTTGAATGCCGGTAGCTCCTACAATGAGCAGTTCTTC. Protein product: CASSLNAGSSYNEQFF. The chain couples TRBV7-9 to TRBJ2-1; no reliable D call. CDR3 size: 16 residues. V was pared by 3 bases and J by 0 bases, with 12 bases between. Germline lookup yields CDR1 SEHNR and CDR2 FQNEAQ (reference sequence).

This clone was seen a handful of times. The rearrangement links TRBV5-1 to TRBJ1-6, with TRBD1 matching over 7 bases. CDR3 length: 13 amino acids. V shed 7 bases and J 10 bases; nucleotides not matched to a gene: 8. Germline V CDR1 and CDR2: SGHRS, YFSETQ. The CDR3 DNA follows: TGCGCCAGCGGATGGGCAGGGGGGTCACCCCTCCACTTT. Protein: CASGWAGGSPLHF. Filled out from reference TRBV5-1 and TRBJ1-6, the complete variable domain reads KAGVTQTPRYLIKTRGQQVTLSCSPISGHRSVSWYQQTPGQGLQFLFEYFSETQRNKGNFPGRFSGRQFSNSRSEMNVSTLELGDSALYLCASGWAGGSPLHFGNGTRLTVT.

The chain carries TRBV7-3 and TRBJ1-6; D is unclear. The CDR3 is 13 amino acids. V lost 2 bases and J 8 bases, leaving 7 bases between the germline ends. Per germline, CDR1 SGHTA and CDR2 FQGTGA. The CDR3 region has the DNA TGTGCCAGCAGCTTAGGAGGAGATTCACCCCTCCACTTT. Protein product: CASSLGGDSPLHF.

DNA for the CDR3: TGTGCCAGTAGTATGTTCAGGGGGCTCAACACCGGGGAGCTGTTTTTT. As protein: CASSMFRGLNTGELFF. The chain recombines TRBV19 with TRBJ2-2; 8 nucleotides match TRBD1. The germline V gene encodes CDR1 LNHDA and CDR2 SQIVND (reference sequence). The CDR3 is 16 amino acids. V dropped 3 bases and J dropped 2; count of bases not matched to a gene: 5.

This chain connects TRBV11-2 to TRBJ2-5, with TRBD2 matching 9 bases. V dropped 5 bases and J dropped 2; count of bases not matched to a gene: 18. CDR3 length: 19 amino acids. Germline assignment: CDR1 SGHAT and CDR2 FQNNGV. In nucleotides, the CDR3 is TGTGCCAGCAGCCCCCTTGGGCGGGGGGGCCGTCCTCCACAAGAGACCCAGTACTTC. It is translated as CASSPLGRGGRPPQETQYF.

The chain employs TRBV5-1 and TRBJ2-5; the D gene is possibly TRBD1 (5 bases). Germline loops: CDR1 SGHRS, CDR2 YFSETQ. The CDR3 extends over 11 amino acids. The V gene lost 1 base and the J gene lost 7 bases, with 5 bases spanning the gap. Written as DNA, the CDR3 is TGCGCCAGCAGCTTGACAGGGACCCAGTACTTC. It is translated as CASSLTGTQYF.

This CDR3 is CASSSSGGGYEQYF. DNA for the CDR3: TGTGCCAGCAGCTCCAGCGGGGGAGGCTACGAGCAGTACTTC. The chain recombines TRBV7-2 with TRBJ2-7, with 8 bases matching TRBD2. The V gene's germline CDR1 is SGHTA and CDR2 FQGNSA. V lost 4 bases and J lost 3; bases outside the gene matches: 5. The CDR3 has 14 amino acids.

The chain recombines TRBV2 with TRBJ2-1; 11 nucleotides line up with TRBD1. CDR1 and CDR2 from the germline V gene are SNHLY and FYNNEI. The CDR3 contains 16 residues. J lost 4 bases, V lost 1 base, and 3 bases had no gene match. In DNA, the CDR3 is TGTGCCAGCAGTGAAGGGGGACAGGGGGTTTACAATGAGCAGTTCTTC. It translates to CASSEGGQGVYNEQFF.

In nucleotides, the CDR3 is TGTGCCAGCAGGGCACCTGACAGAAACTATGGCTACACCTTC. Translating gives CASRAPDRNYGYTF. The V gene is TRBV6-5, the J gene TRBJ1-2; TRBD1 might be the D (5 bases). Germline V gene lookup returns CDR1 MNHEY and CDR2 SVGAGI. V shed 6 bases and J shed 2 bases, with 13 bases lying between them. This CDR3 has 14 residues.

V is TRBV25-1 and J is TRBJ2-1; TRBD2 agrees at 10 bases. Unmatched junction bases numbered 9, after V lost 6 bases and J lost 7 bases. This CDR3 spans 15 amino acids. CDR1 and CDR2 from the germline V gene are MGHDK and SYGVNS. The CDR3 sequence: CASSPAAGGRNEQFF. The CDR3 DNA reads TGTGCCAGCAGCCCCGCAGCGGGGGGGCGAAATGAGCAGTTCTTC.

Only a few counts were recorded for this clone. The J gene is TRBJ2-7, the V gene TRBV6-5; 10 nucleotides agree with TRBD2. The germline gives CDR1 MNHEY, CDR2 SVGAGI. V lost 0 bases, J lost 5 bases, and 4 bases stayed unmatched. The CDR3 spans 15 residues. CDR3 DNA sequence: TGTGCCAGCAGTTACTCGGCTAGCGGGGGTAACGAGCAGTACTTC. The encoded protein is CASSYSASGGNEQYF.

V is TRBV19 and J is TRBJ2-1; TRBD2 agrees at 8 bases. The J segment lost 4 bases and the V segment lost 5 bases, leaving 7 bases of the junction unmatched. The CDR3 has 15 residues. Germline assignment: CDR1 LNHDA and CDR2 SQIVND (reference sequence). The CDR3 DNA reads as TGTGCCAGTAGTTTAGCGGGATCACTTTACAATGAGCAGTTCTTC. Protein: CASSLAGSLYNEQFF.

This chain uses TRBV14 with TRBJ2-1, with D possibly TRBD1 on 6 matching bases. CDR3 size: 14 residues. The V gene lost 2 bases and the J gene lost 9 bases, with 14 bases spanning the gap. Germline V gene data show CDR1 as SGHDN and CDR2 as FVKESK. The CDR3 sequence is CASSQLQGWGEQFF. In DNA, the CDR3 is TGTGCCAGCAGCCAATTGCAGGGGTGGGGTGAGCAGTTCTTC.

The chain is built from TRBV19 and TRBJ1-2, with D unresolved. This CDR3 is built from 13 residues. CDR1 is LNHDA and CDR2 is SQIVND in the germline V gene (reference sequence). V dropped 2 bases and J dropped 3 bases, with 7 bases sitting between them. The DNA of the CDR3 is TGTGCCAGTAGTATATCCCAGGACTATGGCTACACCTTC. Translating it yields CASSISQDYGYTF.